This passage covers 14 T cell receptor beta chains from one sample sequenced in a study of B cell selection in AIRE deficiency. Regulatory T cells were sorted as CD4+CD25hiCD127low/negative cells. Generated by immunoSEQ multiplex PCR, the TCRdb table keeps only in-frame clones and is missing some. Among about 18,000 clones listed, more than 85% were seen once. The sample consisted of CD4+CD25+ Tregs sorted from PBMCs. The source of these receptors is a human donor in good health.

The CDR3 protein is CASSQDRGRTSGRYEQYF. CDR3 nucleotide sequence: TGCGCCAGCAGCCAAGATAGAGGCCGGACTAGCGGGAGGTACGAGCAGTACTTC. The rearrangement joins TRBV4-1 to TRBJ2-7; 14 nucleotides match TRBD2. V lost 0 bases and J lost 4; bases outside the gene matches: 8. Germline-derived CDR1 and CDR2 are MGHRA and YSYEKL. The CDR3 totals 18 residues.

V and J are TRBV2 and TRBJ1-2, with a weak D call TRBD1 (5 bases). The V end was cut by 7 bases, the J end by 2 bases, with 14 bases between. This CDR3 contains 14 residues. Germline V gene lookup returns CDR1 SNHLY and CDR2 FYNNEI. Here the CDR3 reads CASKRDSMNYGYTF. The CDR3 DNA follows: TGTGCCAGCAAACGGGACTCCATGAACTATGGCTACACCTTC.

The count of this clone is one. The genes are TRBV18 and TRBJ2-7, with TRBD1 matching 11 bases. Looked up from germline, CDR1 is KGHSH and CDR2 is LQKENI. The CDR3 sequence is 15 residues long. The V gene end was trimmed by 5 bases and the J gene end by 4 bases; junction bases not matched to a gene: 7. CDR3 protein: CASSFSRDRGYEQYF. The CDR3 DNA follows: TGTGCCAGCTCATTTAGCCGGGACAGGGGGTACGAGCAGTACTTC.

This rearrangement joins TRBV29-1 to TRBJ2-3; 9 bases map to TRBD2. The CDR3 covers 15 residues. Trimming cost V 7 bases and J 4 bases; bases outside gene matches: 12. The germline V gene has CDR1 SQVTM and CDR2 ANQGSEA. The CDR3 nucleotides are TGCAGCGCCTTAGCCGGGACTAGCTTCTCAGATACGCAGTATTTT. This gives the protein CSALAGTSFSDTQYF.

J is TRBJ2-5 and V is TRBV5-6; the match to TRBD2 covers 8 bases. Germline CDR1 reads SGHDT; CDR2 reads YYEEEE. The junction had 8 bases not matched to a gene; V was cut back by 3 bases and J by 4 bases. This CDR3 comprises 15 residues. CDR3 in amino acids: CASSSLGLAGETQYF. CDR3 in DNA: TGTGCCAGCAGCTCGTTAGGTCTAGCGGGAGAGACCCAGTACTTC.

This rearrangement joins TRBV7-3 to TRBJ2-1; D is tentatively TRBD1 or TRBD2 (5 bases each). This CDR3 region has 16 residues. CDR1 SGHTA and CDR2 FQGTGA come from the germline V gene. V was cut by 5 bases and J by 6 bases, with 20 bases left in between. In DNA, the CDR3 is TGTGCCAGCAGCCCCGCCCCGGGGCAGCTCTCCAATGAGCAGTTCTTC. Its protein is CASSPAPGQLSNEQFF.

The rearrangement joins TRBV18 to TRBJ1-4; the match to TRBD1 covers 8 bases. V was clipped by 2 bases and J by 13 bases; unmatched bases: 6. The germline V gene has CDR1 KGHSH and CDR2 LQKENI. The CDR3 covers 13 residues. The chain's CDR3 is CASSPSFGQGLFF. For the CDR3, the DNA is TGTGCCAGCTCACCAAGCTTCGGACAGGGACTGTTTTTT.

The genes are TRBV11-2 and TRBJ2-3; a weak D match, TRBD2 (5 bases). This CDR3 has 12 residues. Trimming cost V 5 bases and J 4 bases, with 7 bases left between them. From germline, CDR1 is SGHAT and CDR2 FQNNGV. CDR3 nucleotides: TGTGCCAGCAGCCCCGGGGCAGATACGCAGTATTTT. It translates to CASSPGADTQYF.

This CDR3 reads CASTSNEKLFF. CDR3 bases: TGTGCCAGCACCTCGAATGAAAAACTGTTTTTT. This chain uses TRBV28 with TRBJ1-4; D gene uncertain. The germline V gene has CDR1 MDHEN and CDR2 SYDVKM. The CDR3 length is 11 residues. V was shortened by 7 bases and J by 5 bases, with 5 bases between the two germline ends. The full variable domain, with the rest looked up from reference TRBV28 and TRBJ1-4, is DVKVTQSSRYLVKRTGEKVFLECVQDMDHENMFWYRQDPGLGLRLIYFSYDVKMKEKGDIPEGYSVSREKKERFSLILESASTNQTSMYLCASTSNEKLFFGSGTQLSVL.

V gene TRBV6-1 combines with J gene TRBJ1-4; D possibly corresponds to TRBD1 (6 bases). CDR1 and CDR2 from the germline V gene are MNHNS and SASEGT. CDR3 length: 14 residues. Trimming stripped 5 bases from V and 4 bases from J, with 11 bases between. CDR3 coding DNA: TGTGCCAGCAGTACTGGACAGAGTAATGAAAAACTGTTTTTT. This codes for CASSTGQSNEKLFF.

CDR3 sequence (DNA): TGTGCCAGCAGAAAGACAGGGTTAGGTGGAAACACCATATATTTT. The encoded protein is CASRKTGLGGNTIYF. The J gene is TRBJ1-3, the V gene TRBV6-1, with 7 positions matching TRBD1. The CDR3 has 15 amino acids. Germline V lookup: CDR1 MNHNS, CDR2 SASEGT. After removal of 6 bases from V and 3 bases from J, the junction contained 8 bases not matched to a gene.

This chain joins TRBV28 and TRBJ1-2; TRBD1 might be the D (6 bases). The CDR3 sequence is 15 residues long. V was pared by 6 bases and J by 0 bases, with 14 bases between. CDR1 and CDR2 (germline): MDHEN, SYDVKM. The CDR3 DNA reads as TGTGCCAGCAGGCCCACAGGGTCAGCTAACTATGGCTACACCTTC. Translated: CASRPTGSANYGYTF.

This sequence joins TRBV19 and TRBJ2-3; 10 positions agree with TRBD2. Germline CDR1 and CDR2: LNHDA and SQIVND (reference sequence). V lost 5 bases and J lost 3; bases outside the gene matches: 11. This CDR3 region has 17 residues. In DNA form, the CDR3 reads TGTGCCAGTAGTCCTCAGGGCGTAGCGGGAGGTACAGATACGCAGTATTTT. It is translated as CASSPQGVAGGTDTQYF.

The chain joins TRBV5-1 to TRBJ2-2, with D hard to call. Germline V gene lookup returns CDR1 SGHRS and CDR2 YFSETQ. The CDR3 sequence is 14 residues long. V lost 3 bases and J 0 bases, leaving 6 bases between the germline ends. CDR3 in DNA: TGCGCCAGCAGCTCCCTACCGAACACCGGGGAGCTGTTTTTT. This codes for CASSSLPNTGELFF.